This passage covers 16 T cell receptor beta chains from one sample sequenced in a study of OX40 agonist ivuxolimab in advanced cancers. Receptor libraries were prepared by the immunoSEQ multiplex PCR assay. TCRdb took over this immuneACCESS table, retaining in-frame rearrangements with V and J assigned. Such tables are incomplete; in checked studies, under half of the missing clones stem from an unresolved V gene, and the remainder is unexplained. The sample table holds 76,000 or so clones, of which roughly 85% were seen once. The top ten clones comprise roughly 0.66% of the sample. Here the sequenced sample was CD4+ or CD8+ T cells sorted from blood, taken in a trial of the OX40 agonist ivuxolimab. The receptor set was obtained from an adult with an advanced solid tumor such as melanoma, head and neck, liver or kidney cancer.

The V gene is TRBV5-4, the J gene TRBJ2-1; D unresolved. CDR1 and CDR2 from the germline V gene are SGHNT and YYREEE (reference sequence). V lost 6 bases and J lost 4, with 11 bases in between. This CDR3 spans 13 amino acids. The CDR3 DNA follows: TGTGCCAGCACCTTTGTCGGATACAATGAGCAGTTCTTC. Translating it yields CASTFVGYNEQFF.

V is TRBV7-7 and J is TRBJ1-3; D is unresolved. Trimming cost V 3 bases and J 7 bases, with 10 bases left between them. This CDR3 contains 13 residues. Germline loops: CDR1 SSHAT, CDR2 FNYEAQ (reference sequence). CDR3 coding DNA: TGTGCCAGCAGCTTGACCCAGGATAACACCATATATTTT. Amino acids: CASSLTQDNTIYF.

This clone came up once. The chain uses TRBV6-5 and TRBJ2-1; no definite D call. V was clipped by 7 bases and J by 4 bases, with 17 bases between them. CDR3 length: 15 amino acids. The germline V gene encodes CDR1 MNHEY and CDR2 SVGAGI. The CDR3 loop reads CASKVSFDGYNEQFF. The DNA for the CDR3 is TGTGCCAGCAAGGTTTCCTTCGACGGATACAATGAGCAGTTCTTC.

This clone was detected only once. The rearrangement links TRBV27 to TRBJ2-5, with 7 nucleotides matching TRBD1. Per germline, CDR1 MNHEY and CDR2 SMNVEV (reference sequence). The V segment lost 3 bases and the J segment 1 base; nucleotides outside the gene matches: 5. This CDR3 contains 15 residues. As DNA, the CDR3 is TGTGCCAGCAGTTTTTCCAGACAGGGCCAAGAGACCCAGTACTTC. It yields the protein CASSFSRQGQETQYF.

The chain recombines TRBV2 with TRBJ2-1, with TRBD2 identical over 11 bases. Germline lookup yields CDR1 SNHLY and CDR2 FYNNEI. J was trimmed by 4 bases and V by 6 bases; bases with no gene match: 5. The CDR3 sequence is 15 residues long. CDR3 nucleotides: TGTGCCAGCAGGGCCGGGACTAGCGGATACAATGAGCAGTTCTTC. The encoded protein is CASRAGTSGYNEQFF.

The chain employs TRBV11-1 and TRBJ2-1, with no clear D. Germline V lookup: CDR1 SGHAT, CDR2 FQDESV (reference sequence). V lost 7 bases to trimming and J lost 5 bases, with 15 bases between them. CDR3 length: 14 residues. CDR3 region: CASTKRGRDNEQFF. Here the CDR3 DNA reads TGTGCCAGCACCAAGAGAGGACGCGACAATGAGCAGTTCTTC.

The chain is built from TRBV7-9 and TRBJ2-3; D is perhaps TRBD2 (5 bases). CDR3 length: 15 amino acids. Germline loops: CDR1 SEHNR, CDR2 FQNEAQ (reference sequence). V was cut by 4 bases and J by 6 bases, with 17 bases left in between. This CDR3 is CASSSGLQQRDTQYF. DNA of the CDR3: TGTGCCAGCAGCTCGGGCTTGCAGCAGCGGGATACGCAGTATTTT.

For the CDR3, the DNA is TGTGCCAGCAGCCCCGGACAATCTTACGAGCAGTACTTC. Encoded protein: CASSPGQSYEQYF. This chain links TRBV7-3 with TRBJ2-7; D is possibly TRBD1 (5 bases). V lost 5 bases and J 4 bases, leaving 12 bases between the germline ends. The CDR3 runs to 13 residues. Looked up from germline, CDR1 is SGHTA and CDR2 is FQGTGA.

The DNA of the CDR3 is TGCGCCAGCAGCCATCCGGGGGGCACTGCTGAAGCTTTCTTT. Amino acids: CASSHPGGTAEAFF. The V gene is TRBV4-1, the J gene TRBJ1-1, with D perhaps matching TRBD1 (6 bases). This CDR3 region has 14 residues. V shed 3 bases and J shed 6 bases, with 14 bases lying between them. The V gene's germline CDR1 is MGHRA and CDR2 YSYEKL.

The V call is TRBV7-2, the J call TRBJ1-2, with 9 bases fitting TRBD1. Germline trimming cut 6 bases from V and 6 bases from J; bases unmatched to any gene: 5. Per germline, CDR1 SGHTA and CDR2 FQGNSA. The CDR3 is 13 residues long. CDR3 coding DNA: TGTGCCAGCAGTAGGGGACAGGGAGATGGCTACACCTTC. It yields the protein CASSRGQGDGYTF.

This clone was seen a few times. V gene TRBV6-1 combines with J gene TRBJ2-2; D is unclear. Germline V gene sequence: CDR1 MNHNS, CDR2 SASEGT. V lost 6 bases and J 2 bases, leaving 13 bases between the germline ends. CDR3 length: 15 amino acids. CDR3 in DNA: TGTGCCAGCAGAGGCGGACGGTCCAACACCGGGGAGCTGTTTTTT. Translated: CASRGGRSNTGELFF.

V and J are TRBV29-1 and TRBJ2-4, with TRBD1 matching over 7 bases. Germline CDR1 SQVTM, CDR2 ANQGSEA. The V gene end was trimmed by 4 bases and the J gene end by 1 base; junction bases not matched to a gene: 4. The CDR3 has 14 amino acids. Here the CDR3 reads CSVGQGLAKNIQYF. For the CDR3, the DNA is TGCAGCGTTGGACAGGGATTGGCCAAAAACATTCAGTACTTC.

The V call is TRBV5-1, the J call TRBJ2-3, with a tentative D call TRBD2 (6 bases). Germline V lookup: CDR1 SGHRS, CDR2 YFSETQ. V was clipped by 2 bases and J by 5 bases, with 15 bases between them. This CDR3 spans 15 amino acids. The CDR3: CASSFAGSGEDTQYF. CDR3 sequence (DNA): TGCGCCAGCAGCTTCGCGGGGTCGGGGGAAGATACGCAGTATTTT.

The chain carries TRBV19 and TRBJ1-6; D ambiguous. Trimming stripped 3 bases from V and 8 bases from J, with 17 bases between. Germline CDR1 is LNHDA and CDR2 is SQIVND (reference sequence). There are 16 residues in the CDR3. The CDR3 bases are TGTGCCAGTAGTATTTTCCATACGAGGAGGGATTCACCCCTCCACTTT. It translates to CASSIFHTRRDSPLHF.

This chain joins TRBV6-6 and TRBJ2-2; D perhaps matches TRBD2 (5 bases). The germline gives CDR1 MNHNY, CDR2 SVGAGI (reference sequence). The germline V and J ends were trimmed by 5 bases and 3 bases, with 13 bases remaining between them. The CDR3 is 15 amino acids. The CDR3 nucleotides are TGTGCCAGCAGTCAGCGCTTCGGGGACACCGGGGAGCTGTTTTTT. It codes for CASSQRFGDTGELFF.

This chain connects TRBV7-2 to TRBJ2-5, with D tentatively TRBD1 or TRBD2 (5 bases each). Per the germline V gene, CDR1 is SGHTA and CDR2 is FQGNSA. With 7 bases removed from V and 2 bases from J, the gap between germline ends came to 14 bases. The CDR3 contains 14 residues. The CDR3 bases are TGTGCCAGCACCAGTCCGGGACGACAAGAGACCCAGTACTTC. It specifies CASTSPGRQETQYF.